The sequence of this T cell receptor beta chain was determined in a study of early T cells in non-severe SARS-CoV-2 infection. Whole-study context: Whole-blood bulk RNA, unsorted, was sequenced, and chains were unpaired.

Attached unique molecular identifiers marked individual cDNA molecules. TCRdb itself ran the 5' RACE reads through MiXCR, one entry per CDR3 protein. This sample has about 59,000 distinct CDR3 sequences, with around 13% found just once. As to this clonotype: Its antigen is not identified.

Whole-study results and caveats: VDJdb matching, biased toward anti-spike CD8 responses, missed private and CD4 specificities.

The ends lost 0 bases at V and 0 bases at J; junction bases unmatched: 3. Germline CDR1 is MNHNY and CDR2 is SVGAGI (reference sequence). The CDR3 totals 17 residues. The clonotype comes from an adult who was a healthcare worker with PCR-confirmed SARS-CoV-2 infection or an uninfected control (not recorded which). The source material was whole blood, sampled at baseline. The V and J genes are TRBV6-6 and TRBJ2-3; 10 nucleotides align to TRBD2. The CDR3 DNA reads as TGTGCCAGCAGTTACTCCCTAGCGGGGGCGAGCACAGATACGCAGTATTTT. This translates into CASSYSLAGASTDTQYF.